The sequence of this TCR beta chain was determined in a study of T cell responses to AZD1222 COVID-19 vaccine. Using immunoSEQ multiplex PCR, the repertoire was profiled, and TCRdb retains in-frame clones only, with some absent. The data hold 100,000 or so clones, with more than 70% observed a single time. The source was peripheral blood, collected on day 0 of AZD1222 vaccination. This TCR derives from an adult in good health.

The CDR3 here is CASSSSNRGPQKLFF. The CDR3 DNA reads TGTGCCAGCAGTTCATCAAACAGGGGGCCCCAAAAACTGTTTTTT. The chain is built from TRBV27 and TRBJ1-4, with TRBD1 matching over 9 bases. J lost 9 bases, V lost 4 bases, and 9 bases had no gene match. The CDR3 runs to 15 residues. The germline CDR1 and CDR2 sequences are MNHEY and SMNVEV (reference sequence).